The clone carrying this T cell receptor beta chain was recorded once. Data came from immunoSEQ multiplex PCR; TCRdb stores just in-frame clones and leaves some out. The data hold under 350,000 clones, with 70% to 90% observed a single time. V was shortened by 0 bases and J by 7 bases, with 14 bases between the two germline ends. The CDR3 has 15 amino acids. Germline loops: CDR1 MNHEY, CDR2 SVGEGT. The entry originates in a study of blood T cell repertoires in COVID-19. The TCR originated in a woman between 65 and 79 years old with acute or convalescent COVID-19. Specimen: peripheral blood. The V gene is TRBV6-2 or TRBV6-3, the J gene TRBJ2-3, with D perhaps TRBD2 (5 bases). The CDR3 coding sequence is TGTGCCAGCAGTTACTCGCGGGCAGTGCCGAATACGCAGTATTTT. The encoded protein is CASSYSRAVPNTQYF.